This is a list of T cell receptor beta chains from one sample in a study of blood T cell repertoires in COVID-19. The assay was immunoSEQ multiplex PCR, and TCRdb's table has in-frame clones only and misses some. In the table there are 150,000 to 200,000 clones, roughly four fifths of which are singletons. The sample was peripheral blood. These receptors originate from a human donor with acute or convalescent COVID-19. The donor label of this sample is uncertain. CDR3s include the opening cysteine and the closing phenylalanine or tryptophan. The order of the fields is J gene, V gene, D gene, CDR3 protein, CDR3 DNA. The D gene is left open where the match is weak.

>TRBJ1-1|TRBV19|TRBD1
CASSPWTGATNTEAFF
TGTGCCAGTAGTCCTTGGACAGGGGCGACGAACACTGAAGCTTTCTTT
>TRBJ2-6|TRBV5-4|NA
CASSPGSSGANVLTF
TGTGCCAGCAGCCCAGGATCCTCTGGGGCCAACGTCCTGACTTTC
>TRBJ2-7|TRBV5-6|TRBD2
CASSRTSLNSYEQYF
TGTGCCAGCAGCCGGACTAGCCTAAACTCCTACGAGCAGTACTTC
>TRBJ1-6|TRBV2|NA
CASNLQARDNSPLHF
TGTGCCAGCAATCTGCAGGCTCGAGATAATTCACCCCTCCACTTT
>TRBJ2-5|TRBV5-1|TRBD1
CASSFGIGTGGETQYF
TGCGCCAGCAGCTTTGGGATCGGAACAGGGGGTGAGACCCAGTACTTC
>TRBJ2-3|TRBV4-1|NA
CASSQGTTSDTQYF
TGCGCCAGCAGCCAAGGGACTACATCAGATACGCAGTATTTT
>TRBJ2-3|TRBV19|NA
CASSIGALRNTQYF
TGTGCCAGTAGTATTGGTGCCCTGCGGAATACGCAGTATTTT
>TRBJ1-5|TRBV5-4|NA
CASSLQGAGQPQHF
TGTGCCAGCAGCTTGCAAGGGGCAGGGCAGCCCCAGCATTTT
>TRBJ1-6|TRBV10-3|TRBD1
CATSSQGAGSPLHF
TGTGCCACCTCCTCACAGGGGGCAGGTTCACCCCTCCACTTT
>TRBJ1-5|TRBV4-2|NA
CASSQTGSNQPQHF
TGTGCCAGCAGCCAGACAGGTAGCAATCAGCCCCAGCATTTT